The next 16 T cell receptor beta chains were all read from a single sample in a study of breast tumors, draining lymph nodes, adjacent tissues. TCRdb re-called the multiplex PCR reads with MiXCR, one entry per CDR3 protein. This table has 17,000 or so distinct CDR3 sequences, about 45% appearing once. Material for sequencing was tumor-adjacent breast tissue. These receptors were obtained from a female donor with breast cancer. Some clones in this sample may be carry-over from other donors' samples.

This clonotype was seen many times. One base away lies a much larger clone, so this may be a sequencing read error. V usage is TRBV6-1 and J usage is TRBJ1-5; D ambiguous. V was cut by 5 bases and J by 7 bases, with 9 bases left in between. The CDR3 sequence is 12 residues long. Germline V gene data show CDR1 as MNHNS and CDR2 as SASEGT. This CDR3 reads CASSHGVQPQHF. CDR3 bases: TGTGCCAGCAGTCATGGGGTCCAGCCCCAGCATTTT.

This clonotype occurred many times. CDR3 residues: CSARTGRSSGANVLTF. The DNA of the CDR3 is TGCAGTGCCCGGACAGGGCGCAGCTCTGGGGCCAACGTCCTGACTTTC. The rearrangement joins TRBV20-1 to TRBJ2-6, with TRBD1 identical over 8 bases. With 6 bases clipped from V and 0 bases from J, the junction kept 7 bases outside the gene matches. Germline CDR1 reads DFQATT; CDR2 reads SNEGSKA (reference sequence). The CDR3 is made up of 16 amino acids.

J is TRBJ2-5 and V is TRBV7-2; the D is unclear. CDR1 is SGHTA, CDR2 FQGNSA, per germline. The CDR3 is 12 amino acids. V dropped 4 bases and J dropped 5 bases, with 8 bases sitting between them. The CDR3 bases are TGTGCCAGCAGCTCCGACTGGGAGACCCAGTACTTC. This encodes CASSSDWETQYF.

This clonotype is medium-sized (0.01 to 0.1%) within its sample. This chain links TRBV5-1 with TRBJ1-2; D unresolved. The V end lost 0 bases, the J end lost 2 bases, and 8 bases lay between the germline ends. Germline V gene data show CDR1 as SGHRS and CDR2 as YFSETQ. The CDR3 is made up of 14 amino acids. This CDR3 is CASSLEYRNYGYTF. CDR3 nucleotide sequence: TGCGCCAGCAGCTTGGAGTACAGAAACTATGGCTACACCTTC.

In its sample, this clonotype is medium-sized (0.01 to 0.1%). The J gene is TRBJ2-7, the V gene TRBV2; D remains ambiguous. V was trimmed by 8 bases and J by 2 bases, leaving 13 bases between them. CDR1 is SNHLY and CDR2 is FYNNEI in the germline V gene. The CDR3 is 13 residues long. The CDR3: CASYSELTYEQYF. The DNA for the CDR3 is TGTGCCAGCTACTCCGAACTCACCTACGAGCAGTACTTC.

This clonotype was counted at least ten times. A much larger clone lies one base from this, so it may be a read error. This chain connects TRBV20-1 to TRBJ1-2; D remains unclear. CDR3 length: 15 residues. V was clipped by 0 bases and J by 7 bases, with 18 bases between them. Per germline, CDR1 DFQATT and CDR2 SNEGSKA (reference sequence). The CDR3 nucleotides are TGCAGTGCTAGAGATCTTGACCGGGAACCGGGTGGCTACACCTTC. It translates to CSARDLDREPGGYTF.

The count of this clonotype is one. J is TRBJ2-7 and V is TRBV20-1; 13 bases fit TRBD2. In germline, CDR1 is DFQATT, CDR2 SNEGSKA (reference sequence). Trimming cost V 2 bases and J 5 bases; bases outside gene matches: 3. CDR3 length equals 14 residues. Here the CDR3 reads CSARTSGRGHEQYF. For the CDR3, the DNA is TGCAGTGCTAGAACTAGCGGGAGGGGCCACGAGCAGTACTTC.

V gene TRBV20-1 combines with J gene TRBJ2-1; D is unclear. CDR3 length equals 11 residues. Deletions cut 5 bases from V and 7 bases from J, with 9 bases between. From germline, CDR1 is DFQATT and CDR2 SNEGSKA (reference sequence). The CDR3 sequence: CSASKNNEQFF. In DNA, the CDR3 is TGCAGTGCTTCAAAGAATAATGAGCAGTTCTTC.

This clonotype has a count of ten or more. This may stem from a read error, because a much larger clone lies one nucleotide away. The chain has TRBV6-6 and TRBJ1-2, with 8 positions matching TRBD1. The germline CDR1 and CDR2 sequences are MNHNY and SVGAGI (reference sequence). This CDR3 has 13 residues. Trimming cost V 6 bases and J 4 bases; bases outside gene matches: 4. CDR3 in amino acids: CASRPQGGYGYTF. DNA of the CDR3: TGTGCCAGCAGGCCACAGGGGGGCTATGGCTACACCTTC.

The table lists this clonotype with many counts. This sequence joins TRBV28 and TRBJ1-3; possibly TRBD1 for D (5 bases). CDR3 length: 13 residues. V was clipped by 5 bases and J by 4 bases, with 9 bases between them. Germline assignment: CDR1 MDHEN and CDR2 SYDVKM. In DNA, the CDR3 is TGTGCCAGCAGTCCAGGGACCGGAAACACCATATATTTT. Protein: CASSPGTGNTIYF.

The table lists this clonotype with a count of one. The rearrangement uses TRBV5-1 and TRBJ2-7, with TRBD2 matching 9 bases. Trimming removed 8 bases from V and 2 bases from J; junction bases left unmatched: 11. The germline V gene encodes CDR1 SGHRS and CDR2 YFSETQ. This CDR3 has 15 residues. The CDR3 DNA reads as TGCGCCAGTAGCGACACAGCGGGAGGCCCCTACGAGCAGTACTTC. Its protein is CASSDTAGGPYEQYF.

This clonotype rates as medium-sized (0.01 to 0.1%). For the CDR3, the DNA is TGTGCCAGCAGTGACGGGATCGGTCCCTCACCCCTCCACTTT. Its protein is CASSDGIGPSPLHF. The chain recombines TRBV6-4 with TRBJ1-6; D unresolved. This CDR3 comprises 14 residues. CDR1 MRHNA and CDR2 SNTAGT come from the germline V gene. Trimming left V 2 bases short and J 10 bases short, with 12 bases between.

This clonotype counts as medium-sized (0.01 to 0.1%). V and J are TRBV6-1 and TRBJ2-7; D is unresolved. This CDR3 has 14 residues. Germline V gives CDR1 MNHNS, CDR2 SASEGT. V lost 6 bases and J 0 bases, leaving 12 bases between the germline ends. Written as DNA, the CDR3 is TGTGCCAGCAGCAAGGGCAAGAGCTCCTACGAGCAGTACTTC. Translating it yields CASSKGKSSYEQYF.

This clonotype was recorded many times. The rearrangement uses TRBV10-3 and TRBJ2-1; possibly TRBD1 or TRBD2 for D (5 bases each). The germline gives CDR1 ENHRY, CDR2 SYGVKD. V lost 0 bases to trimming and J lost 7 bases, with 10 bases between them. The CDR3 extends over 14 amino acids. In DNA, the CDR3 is TGTGCCATCAGTGAGTCCGGGGCCGGGAATGAGCAGTTCTTC. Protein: CAISESGAGNEQFF.

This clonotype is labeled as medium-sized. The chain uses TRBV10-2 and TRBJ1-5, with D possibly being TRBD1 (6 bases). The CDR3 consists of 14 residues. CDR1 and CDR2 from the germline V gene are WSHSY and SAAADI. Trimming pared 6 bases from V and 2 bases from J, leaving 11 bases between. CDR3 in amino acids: CASRGGIGNQPQHF. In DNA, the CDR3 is TGCGCCAGCAGAGGGGGAATTGGCAATCAGCCCCAGCATTTT.

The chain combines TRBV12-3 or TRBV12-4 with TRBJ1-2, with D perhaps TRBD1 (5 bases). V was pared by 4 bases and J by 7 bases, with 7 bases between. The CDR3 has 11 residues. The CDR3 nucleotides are TGTGCCAGCAGTTGGGGGGGTGGCTACACCTTC. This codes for CASSWGGGYTF.